What follows are 18 T cell receptor beta chains derived from one specimen sequenced in a study of TIL therapy for anti-PD-1-resistant metastatic lung cancer (dated by TCRdb to the early 2020s). Per the publication, the time point label means: pre-treatment sample, taken before nivolumab and TIL therapy. TCR beta CDR3 regions were amplified from genomic DNA by bias-controlled multiplex PCR with the immunoSEQ v3 hsTCRB kit. The source is immuneACCESS, and TCRdb retained only in-frame sequences with V and J called. Part of the clones is not carried over; for the studies checked, unresolved V genes explain less than half of this, and the remainder is unexplained. This sample comprises 35,000 or so clones, around four fifths of them detected only once. Over 5.5% of the sample lies in the top ten. The source material was blood, sampled at baseline. These receptors originate from a person aged 25 to 80 with non-small cell lung cancer.

The rearrangement uses TRBV4-1 and TRBJ1-5; D unresolved. The CDR3 covers 14 residues. The germline V gene encodes CDR1 MGHRA and CDR2 YSYEKL. The V end lost 6 bases, the J end lost 3 bases, and 12 bases lay between the germline ends. The CDR3 here is CASSPGQTNQPQHF. CDR3 DNA sequence: TGCGCCAGCAGTCCTGGCCAAACCAATCAGCCCCAGCATTTT.

The rearrangement links TRBV5-1 to TRBJ1-2; a weak D match, TRBD1 (5 bases). Trimming stripped 4 bases from V and 1 base from J, with 11 bases between. Germline assignment: CDR1 SGHRS and CDR2 YFSETQ. The CDR3 consists of 14 residues. CDR3 loop: CASSTSGLNYGYTF. The CDR3 DNA follows: TGCGCCAGCAGCACCTCAGGGCTTAACTATGGCTACACCTTC.

The gene calls are TRBV19 and TRBJ1-6, with 9 bases lining up with TRBD1. The CDR3 loop spans 16 amino acids. Losses at the gene ends were 4 bases for V and 5 bases for J; bases not matched to a gene: 6. Germline CDR1 is LNHDA and CDR2 is SQIVND (reference sequence). CDR3 DNA sequence: TGTGCCAGTAGTACAATACAGGGGGCTAATAATTCACCCCTCCACTTT. Amino acids: CASSTIQGANNSPLHF. The complete variable domain, with remaining parts taken from reference TRBV19 and TRBJ1-6, reads DGGITQSPKYLFRKEGQNVTLSCEQNLNHDAMYWYRQDPGQGLRLIYYSQIVNDFQKGDIAEGYSVSREKKESFPLTVTSAQKNPTAFYLCASSTIQGANNSPLHFGNGTRLTVT.

The rearrangement links TRBV7-9 to TRBJ1-1, with 7 bases fitting TRBD1. There are 16 residues in the CDR3. Germline lookup yields CDR1 SEHNR and CDR2 FQNEAQ (reference sequence). J gave up 3 bases and V 1 base, and 8 bases lay outside the gene matches. CDR3 in amino acids: CASSLGGAGGYTEAFF. The CDR3 region has the DNA TGTGCCAGCAGCTTAGGAGGGGCAGGGGGGTACACTGAAGCTTTCTTT.

This chain links TRBV7-9 with TRBJ1-4; the D is unclear. Germline V gives CDR1 SEHNR, CDR2 FQNEAQ (reference sequence). V was clipped by 2 bases and J by 8 bases, with 12 bases between them. The CDR3 is 14 amino acids. The chain's CDR3 is CASSLTVLEEKLFF. CDR3 nucleotide sequence: TGTGCCAGCAGCTTAACCGTCCTTGAGGAAAAACTGTTTTTT.

The chain combines TRBV11-2 with TRBJ1-3; 8 nucleotides align to TRBD1. This CDR3 is built from 17 residues. Germline V CDR1 and CDR2: SGHAT, FQNNGV. With V trimmed by 6 bases and J by 0 bases, 10 bases remained unmatched. The CDR3 loop is CASSIIQGANSGNTIYF. In nucleotides, the CDR3 is TGTGCCAGCAGTATTATTCAGGGGGCAAACTCTGGAAACACCATATATTTT.

There are a few counts of this clone. The chain carries TRBV4-3 and TRBJ2-2; no firm D call. The germline V gene encodes CDR1 LGHNA and CDR2 YSLEER. This CDR3 is 11 amino acids long. V was clipped by 6 bases and J by 6 bases, with 5 bases between them. CDR3 loop: CASSFPGELFF. CDR3 sequence (DNA): TGCGCCAGCAGTTTCCCCGGGGAGCTGTTTTTT.

This clone appeared a few times. The genes are TRBV7-3 and TRBJ1-5; D not certain. This CDR3 has 13 amino acids. The V gene lost 3 bases and the J gene lost 3 bases, with 6 bases spanning the gap. Germline CDR1 is SGHTA and CDR2 is FQGTGA. CDR3: CASSFGYNQPQHF. CDR3 in DNA: TGTGCCAGCAGCTTTGGGTACAATCAGCCCCAGCATTTT. Complete variable domain (other parts from reference TRBV7-3 and TRBJ1-5): GAGVSQTPSNKVTEKGKYVELRCDPISGHTALYWYRQSLGQGPEFLIYFQGTGAADDSGLPNDRFFAVRPEGSVSTLKIQRTERGDSAVYLCASSFGYNQPQHFGDGTRLSIL.

This clone has only a few counts. The chain is built from TRBV10-3 and TRBJ1-2; D is undetermined. V lost 0 bases and J 8 bases, leaving 7 bases between the germline ends. CDR1 and CDR2 (germline): ENHRY, SYGVKD. The CDR3 covers 12 residues. The CDR3 DNA reads TGTGCCATCAGTGAGTCGGGAGACGGCTACACCTTC. The encoded protein is CAISESGDGYTF.

The chain employs TRBV9 and TRBJ2-1; no firm D call. The CDR3 length is 11 residues. V was clipped by 0 bases and J by 15 bases, with 10 bases between them. Per germline, CDR1 SGDLS and CDR2 YYNGEE. The CDR3 spells CASSVDWRLFF. Written as DNA, the CDR3 is TGTGCCAGCAGCGTAGACTGGCGACTGTTCTTC. Looking up the rest from reference TRBV9 and TRBJ2-1 gives the full variable domain: DSGVTQTPKHLITATGQRVTLRCSPRSGDLSVYWYQQSLDQGLQFLIQYYNGEERAKGNILERFSAQQFPDLHSELNLSSLELGDSALYFCASSVDWRLFFGPGTRLTVL.

V usage is TRBV6-4 and J usage is TRBJ1-2, with a possible D match to TRBD1 (5 bases). Germline V CDR1 and CDR2: MRHNA, SNTAGT. V lost 7 bases, J lost 4 bases, and 22 bases lay in between. The CDR3 totals 16 residues. The DNA of the CDR3 is TGTGCCAGCATCGCTGGGGCACACGGAAAGACCTATGGCTACACCTTC. This sequence encodes CASIAGAHGKTYGYTF.

This clone has just one count. V usage is TRBV7-2 and J usage is TRBJ1-1; possible D gene TRBD1, 6 bases. The CDR3 runs to 15 residues. Germline V gene data show CDR1 as SGHTA and CDR2 as FQGNSA. Trimming left V 2 bases short and J 4 bases short, with 14 bases between. The CDR3 sequence: CASSLTTGRVTEAFF. CDR3 sequence (DNA): TGTGCCAGCAGCTTAACAACAGGGCGCGTCACTGAAGCTTTCTTT.

This clone was counted once. This chain connects TRBV7-8 to TRBJ1-1; TRBD1 aligns across 7 bases. There are 15 residues in the CDR3. After removal of 5 bases from V and 2 bases from J, the junction contained 8 bases not matched to a gene. Germline loops: CDR1 SGHVS, CDR2 FQNEAQ. CDR3: CASSPPRGGNTEAFF. The CDR3 coding sequence is TGTGCCAGCAGCCCCCCCCGAGGGGGCAACACTGAAGCTTTCTTT. The whole variable domain, remainder taken from reference TRBV7-8 and TRBJ1-1, is GAGVSQSPRYKVAKRGQDVALRCDPISGHVSLFWYQQALGQGPEFLTYFQNEAQLDKSGLPSDRFFAERPEGSVSTLKIQRTQQEDSAVYLCASSPPRGGNTEAFFGQGTRLTVV.

This clone came up a few times. The J gene is TRBJ2-3, the V gene TRBV19; tentative D call: TRBD1 (5 bases). The CDR3 is made up of 13 amino acids. CDR1 LNHDA and CDR2 SQIVND come from the germline V gene (reference sequence). V was pared by 5 bases and J by 2 bases, with 8 bases between. CDR3 sequence reads: CASSHRNTDTQYF. The CDR3, as DNA: TGTGCCAGTAGTCACAGGAACACAGATACGCAGTATTTT.

This clone was observed a handful of times. The CDR3 DNA is TGTGCCAGCAGACCAAGAATGATCACTGAAGCTTTCTTT. Translation: CASRPRMITEAFF. The chain is built from TRBV2 and TRBJ1-1; D not resolved. Germline CDR1 and CDR2: SNHLY and FYNNEI. CDR3 length: 13 residues. Trimming took off 6 bases at V and 4 bases at J, with 12 bases between the two ends.

The CDR3: CASSLEVDFDSPLHF. The DNA of the CDR3 is TGTGCCAGCAGCTTAGAGGTGGATTTCGATTCACCCCTCCACTTT. The genes are TRBV11-2 and TRBJ1-6; unclear D gene. The CDR3 totals 15 residues. The V end was cut by 0 bases, the J end by 8 bases, with 11 bases between. Germline CDR1 reads SGHAT; CDR2 reads FQNNGV. The full variable domain, completed using reference TRBV11-2 and TRBJ1-6, is EAGVAQSPRYKIIEKRQSVAFWCNPISGHATLYWYQQILGQGPKLLIQFQNNGVVDDSQLPKDRFSAERLKGVDSTLKIQPAKLEDSAVYLCASSLEVDFDSPLHFGNGTRLTVT.

This chain joins TRBV5-1 and TRBJ2-5; D possibly matches TRBD1 or TRBD2 (6 bases each). Trimming took off 3 bases at V and 2 bases at J, with 11 bases between the two ends. The CDR3 loop spans 14 amino acids. The germline V gene has CDR1 SGHRS and CDR2 YFSETQ. The CDR3 reads CASSWGAFQETQYF. CDR3 sequence (DNA): TGCGCCAGCAGCTGGGGGGCATTTCAAGAGACCCAGTACTTC.

The sample holds a few counts of this clone. The chain uses TRBV4-3 and TRBJ1-1, with a weak D call TRBD1 (6 bases). CDR1 is LGHNA, CDR2 YSLEER, per germline. CDR3 size: 12 residues. The V and J ends lost 4 bases and 7 bases respectively, with 10 bases between them. CDR3 protein: CASSRTGYEAFF. In DNA, the CDR3 is TGCGCCAGCAGCCGAACAGGGTATGAAGCTTTCTTT.